This T cell receptor (beta chain) came from a study of cytomegalovirus exposure and HLA in healthy donors. The study, taken as a whole, reports: Using the classifier, cytomegalovirus status was reportedly diagnosed with high specificity and sensitivity.

Profiling relied on immunoSEQ multiplex PCR, and the TCRdb table lists in-frame clones only, not all of them. The data hold about 330,000 clones, with about nine tenths observed a single time. Of note for this clone: Its matching antigen is unknown.

Between the trimmed V and J ends, which lost 0 bases and 5 bases, there was a span of 11 bases. Germline CDR1 is SGHAT and CDR2 is FQNNGV. The CDR3 loop spans 14 amino acids. The sequenced sample was PBMCs. This receptor was obtained from a woman in her 30s in good health and CMV-seropositive. V gene TRBV11-2 combines with J gene TRBJ2-7; no firm D call. The CDR3 here is CASSLDRATNEQYF. The CDR3 region has the DNA TGTGCCAGCAGCTTAGATCGGGCAACGAACGAGCAGTACTTC. Filled out from reference TRBV11-2 and TRBJ2-7, the complete variable domain reads EAGVAQSPRYKIIEKRQSVAFWCNPISGHATLYWYQQILGQGPKLLIQFQNNGVVDDSQLPKDRFSAERLKGVDSTLKIQPAKLEDSAVYLCASSLDRATNEQYFGPGTRLTVT.